Listed here are 6 T cell receptor beta chains from one sample, sequenced in a study of blood T cell repertoires in COVID-19. Clones were read by immunoSEQ multiplex PCR, and TCRdb kept only the in-frame ones, dropping some. The sample yields approximately 100,000 clones, over 70% seen once. The sequencing sample was made of peripheral blood. All receptors come from a man in his 70s with acute or convalescent COVID-19.

The chain links TRBV18 to TRBJ1-2; D gene unclear. Germline CDR1 reads KGHSH; CDR2 reads LQKENI. Trimming cost V 2 bases and J 3 bases, with 7 bases left between them. The CDR3 length is 13 residues. In DNA form, the CDR3 reads TGTGCCAGCTCACCAGGGCAGGACTATGGCTACACCTTC. Its translation is CASSPGQDYGYTF.

The chain carries TRBV5-4 and TRBJ2-2, with a weak D call TRBD1 (5 bases). V was clipped by 4 bases and J by 0 bases, with 10 bases between them. The CDR3 contains 15 residues. In germline, CDR1 is SGHNT, CDR2 YYREEE (reference sequence). The CDR3 nucleotides are TGTGCCAGCAGCAGACAGCTCTCGAACACCGGGGAGCTGTTTTTT. This gives the protein CASSRQLSNTGELFF.

The chain combines TRBV4-3 with TRBJ2-1; D perhaps matches TRBD2 (6 bases). In germline, CDR1 is LGHNA, CDR2 YSLEER. Trimming stripped 0 bases from V and 12 bases from J, with 12 bases between. The CDR3 is made up of 13 amino acids. In nucleotides, the CDR3 is TGCGCCAGCAGCCAAGATCGGGGGACTGTGCAGTTCTTC. As protein: CASSQDRGTVQFF.

V gene TRBV10-3 combines with J gene TRBJ2-7, with 11 bases matching TRBD1. Trimming cost V 4 bases and J 5 bases; bases outside gene matches: 7. The germline V gene encodes CDR1 ENHRY and CDR2 SYGVKD. The CDR3 extends over 15 amino acids. Written as DNA, the CDR3 is TGTGCCATCAGTGGACGGACAGGGGGCCTCAACGAGCAGTACTTC. It yields the protein CAISGRTGGLNEQYF.

The gene calls are TRBV5-1 and TRBJ2-2; 14 bases line up with TRBD2. In germline, CDR1 is SGHRS, CDR2 YFSETQ. V gave up 4 bases and J gave up 4 bases; unmatched junction bases: 6. This CDR3 has 17 amino acids. The CDR3 reads CASSPGLAGVATGELFF. CDR3 nucleotide sequence: TGCGCCAGCAGCCCGGGACTAGCGGGAGTAGCCACCGGGGAGCTGTTTTTT.

The chain is built from TRBV2 and TRBJ1-2; TRBD1 agrees at 10 bases. Germline V lookup: CDR1 SNHLY, CDR2 FYNNEI. This CDR3 is 13 amino acids long. With V trimmed by 10 bases and J by 3 bases, 5 bases remained unmatched. The CDR3 DNA reads TGTGCCACCCGACAGGGGGCCGACTATGGCTACACCTTC. Its translation: CATRQGADYGYTF.